Listed below are T cell receptor beta chains from one sample, sequenced in a study of quantifying T cell responses using KT2 cells. TCRdb re-derived calls from the UMI-ligation and nested PCR reads in MiXCR, one entry per CDR3 protein. Seen here are over 25,000 distinct CDR3 sequences, 10% to 13% observed once, and the top ten hold 9.5% to 10%. Specimen: PBMCs spiked with cells of the T cell clone KT2. These receptors were taken from a human donor. CDR3s include the opening cysteine and the closing phenylalanine or tryptophan. D genes are given only for firm matches. The size field is filled for only some rows; it gives once, few, many or a size class.

clone_size	v_call	j_call	d_call	cdr3_aa	cdr3_nt
NA	TRBV24-1	TRBJ1-5	TRBD1	CATSDSTGRPQHF	TGTGCCACCAGTGACTCGACAGGGCGGCCCCAGCATTTT
many	TRBV20-1	TRBJ2-3	NA	CSEDGGSADTQYF	TGCAGTGAGGACGGTGGCTCAGCAGATACGCAGTATTTT
NA	TRBV7-8	TRBJ2-5	NA	CASSGRNNHQETQYF	TGTGCCAGCAGCGGAAGGAACAACCACCAAGAGACCCAGTACTTC
NA	TRBV6-2/TRBV6-3	TRBJ2-1	TRBD1	CASSYSRGQGNEQFF	TGTGCCAGCAGTTACTCGAGAGGACAGGGCAATGAGCAGTTCTTC
many	TRBV6-1	TRBJ1-1	NA	CASSESPFEAFF	TGTGCCAGCAGTGAATCCCCGTTTGAAGCTTTCTTT
NA	TRBV5-6	TRBJ1-1	NA	CASSLVGALGAFF	TGTGCCAGCAGCTTGGTCGGGGCGTTGGGAGCTTTCTTT
few	TRBV6-2/TRBV6-3	TRBJ1-1	NA	CASSYGILNTEAFF	TGTGCCAGCAGTTATGGGATTTTAAACACTGAAGCTTTCTTT
few	TRBV2	TRBJ1-2	NA	CASRGRSYGYTF	TGTGCCAGCAGGGGACGTTCCTATGGCTACACCTTC
many	TRBV20-1	TRBJ2-1	NA	CSASPDSPYNEQFF	TGCAGTGCTAGCCCGGACTCTCCCTACAATGAGCAGTTCTTC
NA	TRBV19	TRBJ2-5	NA	CASSIDHRDSETQYF	TGTGCCAGTAGTATAGATCACCGGGATAGTGAGACCCAGTACTTC
many	TRBV2	TRBJ2-4	NA	CASRALNIQYF	TGTGCCAGCAGGGCCCTAAACATTCAGTACTTC
NA	TRBV15	TRBJ2-7	NA	CATSRDPRGEQYF	TGTGCCACCAGCAGAGATCCCCGGGGCGAGCAGTACTTC
many	TRBV11-2	TRBJ2-3	NA	CASTPGPSTDTQYF	TGTGCCAGCACCCCGGGACCCAGCACAGATACGCAGTATTTT
NA	TRBV12-3/TRBV12-4	TRBJ1-2	TRBD1	CASSSTGAYGYTF	TGTGCCAGCAGTTCAACAGGGGCCTATGGCTACACCTTC
few	TRBV11-2	TRBJ2-1	NA	CASTEGHEQFF	TGTGCCAGCACCGAAGGCCATGAGCAGTTCTTC
few	TRBV12-3/TRBV12-4	TRBJ2-1	NA	CASSYRASSYNEQFF	TGTGCCAGCAGTTACAGGGCCAGCTCCTACAATGAGCAGTTCTTC
many	TRBV5-4	TRBJ2-7	NA	CASSLESLGPYEQYF	TGTGCCAGCAGCTTGGAATCCTTGGGGCCCTACGAGCAGTACTTC
few	TRBV27	TRBJ2-7	TRBD2	CASSDSGSGDEQYF	TGTGCCAGCAGTGATAGCGGGAGCGGGGACGAGCAGTACTTC
many	TRBV7-6	TRBJ1-1	TRBD1	CASSSTGGPTEAFF	TGTGCCAGCAGCTCCACAGGGGGACCTACTGAAGCTTTCTTT
many	TRBV11-3	TRBJ2-1	NA	CASSLGGGVLEFF	TGTGCCAGCAGCTTAGGTGGAGGAGTCTTGGAGTTCTTC
NA	TRBV20-1	TRBJ1-6	NA	CSARTVTALHPKVDDSSPLHF	TGCAGTGCCAGAACAGTGACAGCCTTACATCCGAAGGTGGACGATAGCTCACCCCTCCACTTT
few	TRBV16	TRBJ1-2	NA	CASSQRANYGYTF	TGTGCCAGCAGCCAAAGGGCTAACTATGGCTACACCTTC
NA	TRBV11-1	TRBJ2-5	NA	CASSVGRLKETQYF	TGTGCCAGCAGCGTTGGACGACTGAAAGAGACCCAGTACTTC
few	TRBV2	TRBJ2-3	NA	CASSERDPATDTQYF	TGTGCCAGCAGTGAACGGGACCCAGCCACAGATACGCAGTATTTT
many	TRBV27	TRBJ1-1	NA	CASSLRALNTEAFF	TGTGCCAGCAGTTTACGCGCGTTGAACACTGAAGCTTTCTTT
NA	TRBV5-1	TRBJ2-4	NA	CASSSAMAAVKNIQYF	TGCGCCAGCAGCTCGGCGATGGCAGCGGTTAAAAACATTCAGTACTTC
many	TRBV13	TRBJ2-3	TRBD2	CASSATSGTDTQYF	TGTGCCAGCAGCGCGACTAGCGGCACAGATACGCAGTATTTT
few	TRBV20-1	TRBJ2-3	TRBD2	CSADQLAPSTDTQYF	TGCAGTGCTGACCAACTAGCGCCTAGCACAGATACGCAGTATTTT
many	TRBV12-3/TRBV12-4	TRBJ2-5	NA	CASSFEVQETQYF	TGTGCCAGCAGTTTTGAGGTCCAAGAGACCCAGTACTTC
few	TRBV4-3	TRBJ2-3	TRBD1	CASSQDRGQGADTQYF	TGCGCCAGCAGCCAAGATCGGGGACAGGGGGCAGATACGCAGTATTTT
NA	TRBV7-6	TRBJ2-5	NA	CASSLLSSTQYF	TGTGCCAGCAGCTTACTTTCCTCGACCCAGTACTTC
NA	TRBV20-1	TRBJ2-2	NA	CSAGPGLNTGELFF	TGCAGTGCTGGGCCGGGCCTAAACACCGGGGAGCTGTTTTTT